These 6 T cell receptor beta chains were all obtained from the same sample, sequenced in a study of identifying expanded T cells in peripheral blood. The repertoire was sequenced with immunoSEQ multiplex PCR; TCRdb's copy has only in-frame clones and lacks some. The profile covers 85,000 to 100,000 clones, with 70% to 90% appearing a single time and about 4% taken by the ten largest. The specimen was blood. These receptors were obtained from a person aged 18-70 years in good health.

The chain employs TRBV4-1 and TRBJ1-2; D is perhaps TRBD1 (6 bases). The CDR3 is made up of 19 amino acids. The germline V gene has CDR1 MGHRA and CDR2 YSYEKL. V lost 0 bases and J 4 bases, leaving 24 bases between the germline ends. CDR3 region: CASSQDWDYRKTGIYGYTF. The CDR3 coding sequence is TGCGCCAGCAGCCAAGACTGGGACTACCGGAAGACAGGAATCTATGGCTACACCTTC.

V usage is TRBV7-2 and J usage is TRBJ1-4, with D possibly matching TRBD1 (6 bases). Trimming took off 3 bases at V and 5 bases at J, with 16 bases between the two ends. Germline lookup yields CDR1 SGHTA and CDR2 FQGNSA. This CDR3 spans 16 amino acids. The CDR3 coding sequence is TGTGCCAGCAGCTTTCTCGGGCAGGGGAGGAATGAAAAACTGTTTTTT. It codes for CASSFLGQGRNEKLFF. Using reference TRBV7-2 and TRBJ1-4 for the parts outside the CDR3, the full variable domain is GAGVSQSPSNKVTEKGKDVELRCDPISGHTALYWYRQSLGQGLEFLIYFQGNSAPDKSGLPSDRFSAERTGGSVSTLTIQRTQQEDSAVYLCASSFLGQGRNEKLFFGSGTQLSVL.

This chain joins TRBV6-1 and TRBJ2-4, with D perhaps TRBD1 or TRBD2 (6 bases each). The CDR3 contains 14 residues. V gave up 4 bases and J gave up 6 bases, with 13 bases separating them. Germline V gene data show CDR1 as MNHNS and CDR2 as SASEGT. For the CDR3, the DNA is TGTGCCAGCAGTGTCGGCAGGGGAGGAAACATTCAGTACTTC. It is translated as CASSVGRGGNIQYF.

In DNA form, the CDR3 reads TGTGCCAGCAGTGACTCTAGCGGGAGCACCGGGGAGCTGTTTTTT. Translating it yields CASSDSSGSTGELFF. The V gene is TRBV6-1, the J gene TRBJ2-2; TRBD2 matches 10 bases. Germline V gene lookup returns CDR1 MNHNS and CDR2 SASEGT. The length of the CDR3 is 15 residues. Trimming took 3 bases from V and 4 from J; bases not matched to a gene: 2.

This clone appeared a single time. The rearrangement uses TRBV9 and TRBJ1-2; TRBD1 aligns across 11 bases. The CDR3 consists of 15 residues. Germline V gives CDR1 SGDLS, CDR2 YYNGEE. V lost 0 bases, J lost 7 bases, and 5 bases stayed unmatched. This chain's CDR3 is CASSVGTGGFAGYTF. CDR3 nucleotides: TGTGCCAGCAGCGTAGGGACAGGGGGCTTCGCTGGCTACACCTTC.

The chain joins TRBV6-1 to TRBJ1-6; D is possibly TRBD1 (5 bases). Deletions cut 5 bases from V and 13 bases from J, with 21 bases between. The CDR3 has 15 amino acids. CDR1 is MNHNS, CDR2 SASEGT, per germline. CDR3 sequence (DNA): TGTGCCAGCAGTCCACTTGTCGACAGTTCTTCCCCCCTCCACTTT. Its protein is CASSPLVDSSSPLHF.